The following is a T cell receptor beta chain sequence with its context. The antigen is unknown. The data originate from a study of cytomegalovirus exposure and HLA in healthy donors. Study details: The 95 to 150 validation repertoires used a platform that matched the one used for the 666 first-cohort repertoires, as a later analysis reported.

Data came from immunoSEQ multiplex PCR; TCRdb stores just in-frame clones and leaves some out. This sample has tens of thousands of clones; 90% to 95% occur once, and the top ten carry approximately 0.7%. The CDR3 length is 14 residues. Deletions cut 3 bases from V and 3 bases from J, with 11 bases between. Germline CDR1 reads SGHTA; CDR2 reads FQGNSA. General study results and limits: It was reportedly the case that the classifier diagnosed cytomegalovirus status with high specificity and sensitivity. According to the study, about 180 TCR beta chains were cytomegalovirus-associated.

Sequenced sample: PBMCs. The chain uses TRBV7-2 and TRBJ1-2; D possibly corresponds to TRBD1 (6 bases). This TCR derives from a man in his late teens or twenties in good health and CMV-seronegative. DNA of the CDR3: TGTGCCAGCAGCTTTGTAGAGGGGGACTATGGCTACACCTTC. Translating gives CASSFVEGDYGYTF.